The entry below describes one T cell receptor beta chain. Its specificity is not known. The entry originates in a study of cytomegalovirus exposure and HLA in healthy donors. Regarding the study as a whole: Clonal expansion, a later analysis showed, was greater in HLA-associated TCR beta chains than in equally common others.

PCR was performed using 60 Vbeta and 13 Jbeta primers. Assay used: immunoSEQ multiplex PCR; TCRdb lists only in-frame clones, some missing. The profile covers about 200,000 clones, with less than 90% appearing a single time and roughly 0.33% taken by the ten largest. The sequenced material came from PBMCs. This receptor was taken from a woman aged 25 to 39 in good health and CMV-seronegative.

CDR3 residues: CASSKGQPWGYTF. The CDR3 bases are TGTGCCAGCAGCAAAGGACAGCCCTGGGGCTACACCTTC. The chain combines TRBV7-9 with TRBJ1-2; D is possibly TRBD1 (6 bases). The CDR3 has 13 residues. Germline loops: CDR1 SEHNR, CDR2 FQNEAQ (reference sequence). Trimming pared 5 bases from V and 8 bases from J, leaving 15 bases between.